The clone carrying this T cell receptor beta chain was detected a few times. As yet, its antigen is unknown. The germline V and J ends were trimmed by 5 bases and 1 base, with 20 bases remaining between them. The CDR3 contains 17 residues. The germline CDR1 and CDR2 sequences are SGHNT and YENEEA. This sample is part of a study of cytomegalovirus exposure and HLA in healthy donors. PCR was performed using 60 Vbeta and 13 Jbeta primers. This table comes from immunoSEQ multiplex PCR, and its TCRdb copy is limited to in-frame clones, with some not included. This sample has approximately 210,000 clones; about three quarters occur once, and the top ten carry roughly 2.1%. Overall study results and limits: At a 0.05 false discovery rate, a later analysis found 16,951 TCR beta sequences to be associated with HLA alleles. Reports credit the classifier with highly specific, highly sensitive diagnosis of cytomegalovirus status. Researchers reported that three CMV-associated chains were confirmed in vitro as CMV antigen-specific.

This TCR derives from a woman aged 25-40 years in good health and CMV-seropositive. The rearrangement joins TRBV11-3 to TRBJ1-2; D perhaps matches TRBD1 (6 bases). The sample comprised PBMCs. The CDR3 DNA sequence: TGTGCCAGCAGCCCACAGGGAAAGGAAGGGCATAACTATGGCTACACCTTC. Translation: CASSPQGKEGHNYGYTF. Variable domain in full (rest from reference TRBV11-3 and TRBJ1-2): EAGVVQSPRYKIIEKKQPVAFWCNPISGHNTLYWYLQNLGQGPELLIRYENEEAVDDSQLPKDRFSAERLKGVDSTLKIQPAELGDSAVYLCASSPQGKEGHNYGYTFGSGTRLTVV.